Each of the 19 T cell receptor beta chains below was sequenced from the same sample in a study. TCRdb reprocessed the RT-PCR reads via MiXCR and lists one record per CDR3 protein. The top ten hold around 3.3% of the sample, which has 550,000 to 750,000 distinct CDR3 sequences, 12% to 15% seen once. The sequencing sample was made of memory CD4+ T cells from blood. These receptors all come from a female donor in good health, serving as a healthy control.

This clonotype was counted ten times or more. J is TRBJ2-1 and V is TRBV10-3, with 11 positions matching TRBD2. Trimming at V came to 6 bases and at J to 7 bases, leaving 14 bases not matched to a gene. Germline V gives CDR1 ENHRY, CDR2 SYGVKD. The CDR3 has 17 residues. The CDR3 loop is CAIRGEMGLAVQNEQFF. The CDR3 DNA is TGTGCCATCAGGGGGGAGATGGGACTAGCGGTCCAGAATGAGCAGTTCTTC.

This chain joins TRBV7-2 and TRBJ2-3; the match to TRBD2 covers 15 bases. Germline CDR1 is SGHTA and CDR2 is FQGNSA. There are 17 residues in the CDR3. V trimming: 5 bases; J trimming: 8 bases; junction bases outside the gene matches: 11. The CDR3: CASSPRTSGGGVGTQYF. The CDR3 DNA reads TGTGCCAGCAGCCCTCGGACTAGCGGGGGGGGGGTAGGTACGCAGTATTTT.

This clonotype was counted a few times. The chain recombines TRBV12-3 or TRBV12-4 with TRBJ1-5; D unresolved. The V end lost 2 bases, the J end lost 11 bases, and 16 bases lay between the germline ends. The CDR3 loop spans 14 amino acids. This chain's CDR3 is CASSLSSRTGSQHF. CDR3 nucleotide sequence: TGTGCCAGCAGTTTATCGAGTCGGACTGGGTCCCAGCATTTT.

This clonotype was found a few times. The chain couples TRBV6-1 to TRBJ2-4; D ambiguous. Trimming left V 6 bases short and J 0 bases short, with 6 bases between. The CDR3 contains 13 residues. CDR1 MNHNS and CDR2 SASEGT come from the germline V gene. CDR3 amino acids: CASRNLAKNIQYF. The CDR3 nucleotides read TGTGCCAGCAGAAACCTAGCCAAAAACATTCAGTACTTC.

This clonotype came up a few times. The chain has TRBV18 and TRBJ2-7, with D possibly matching TRBD1 (6 bases). This CDR3 contains 15 residues. Germline CDR1 and CDR2: KGHSH and LQKENI. V lost 1 base to trimming and J lost 3 bases, with 13 bases between them. The CDR3 DNA follows: TGTGCCAGCTCACCACGGTCAGACAGGTTCTACGAGCAGTACTTC. Translation gives CASSPRSDRFYEQYF.

The gene calls are TRBV7-2 and TRBJ1-3; maybe TRBD1 (6 bases). CDR1 SGHTA and CDR2 FQGNSA come from the germline V gene. This CDR3 has 15 amino acids. V lost 5 bases and J lost 2, with 13 bases in between. The CDR3 protein is CASSPQGSPGNTIYF. The DNA of the CDR3 is TGTGCCAGCAGCCCTCAGGGGTCCCCTGGAAACACCATATATTTT.

This clonotype appeared many times. The rearrangement links TRBV12-3 or TRBV12-4 to TRBJ1-1; D is unclear. V was cut by 7 bases and J by 1 base, with 13 bases left in between. The CDR3 extends over 14 amino acids. The CDR3 bases are TGTGCCAGCATTTCTTTGGGTTGGAACACTGAAGCTTTCTTT. Amino acid sequence: CASISLGWNTEAFF.

This clonotype was counted at least ten times. J is TRBJ2-7 and V is TRBV29-1; D not certain. There are 12 residues in the CDR3. Germline V gene lookup returns CDR1 SQVTM and CDR2 ANQGSEA. Trimming took off 4 bases at V and 3 bases at J, with 10 bases between the two ends. CDR3 sequence (DNA): TGCAGCGTTGGAGATGGGGTCTACGAGCAGTACTTC. Translating it yields CSVGDGVYEQYF.

This clonotype was counted a few times. The chain joins TRBV28 to TRBJ2-7; 10 nucleotides match TRBD1. Germline V gene lookup returns CDR1 MDHEN and CDR2 SYDVKM. The length of the CDR3 is 14 residues. Trimming removed 7 bases from V and 4 bases from J; junction bases left unmatched: 7. The CDR3 protein is CASTRGGQGYEQYF. The CDR3 DNA sequence: TGTGCCAGCACCAGGGGGGGACAGGGGTACGAGCAGTACTTC.

J is TRBJ2-1 and V is TRBV20-1, with D tentatively TRBD1 (6 bases). The CDR3 has 14 amino acids. Germline V CDR1 and CDR2: DFQATT, SNEGSKA (reference sequence). Trimming took off 8 bases at V and 15 bases at J, with 29 bases between the two ends. The CDR3 DNA follows: TGCAGTACAAATGTAAATACCCAGGGGATTGAAGGGTTCTTC. It translates to CSTNVNTQGIEGFF.

This clonotype was observed many times. The chain uses TRBV5-6 and TRBJ1-6; D uncertain. Germline CDR1 is SGHDT and CDR2 is YYEEEE. This CDR3 region has 15 residues. V lost 0 bases, J lost 0 bases, and 4 bases lay in between. The CDR3 is CASSLDSSYNSPLHF. The CDR3 bases are TGTGCCAGCAGCTTGGACAGCTCCTATAATTCACCCCTCCACTTT.

This clonotype turned up a few times. The rearrangement joins TRBV7-9 to TRBJ2-7, with TRBD1 identical over 12 bases. The CDR3 has 15 residues. V shed 4 bases and J 7 bases; nucleotides not matched to a gene: 8. Per the germline V gene, CDR1 is SEHNR and CDR2 is FQNEAQ (reference sequence). For the CDR3, the DNA is TGTGCCAGCAGCTCCCGGGACAGGGGGCTTGATGAGCAGTACTTC. Translating gives CASSSRDRGLDEQYF.

This clonotype was detected a few times. This chain uses TRBV20-1 with TRBJ2-5, with no clear D. This CDR3 region has 12 residues. Trimming cost V 6 bases and J 4 bases, with 12 bases left between them. Germline-derived CDR1 and CDR2 are DFQATT and SNEGSKA (reference sequence). In DNA form, the CDR3 reads TGCAGTGCCATGGATTGGAGAGAGACCCAGTACTTC. This sequence encodes CSAMDWRETQYF.

The chain is built from TRBV5-8 and TRBJ2-3, with D perhaps matching TRBD1 or TRBD2 (5 bases each). V lost 2 bases and J lost 2, with 12 bases in between. Germline loops: CDR1 SGHTS, CDR2 YDEGEE. The CDR3 totals 15 residues. In DNA, the CDR3 is TGTGCCAGCAGCTTCAATGGAGGACACACAGATACGCAGTATTTT. It encodes CASSFNGGHTDTQYF.

In this sample, this clonotype turned up a few times. The CDR3 sequence: CAVRGRLNEKLFF. The DNA of the CDR3 is TGTGCCGTCAGGGGGCGGCTGAATGAAAAACTGTTTTTT. The J gene is TRBJ1-4, the V gene TRBV6-6; TRBD1 agrees at 8 bases. V dropped 11 bases and J dropped 5; count of bases not matched to a gene: 7. The germline V gene encodes CDR1 MNHNY and CDR2 SVGAGI (reference sequence). The CDR3 is 13 residues long.

Only a few counts were recorded for this clonotype. The chain carries TRBV5-1 and TRBJ1-2; D is unresolved. The CDR3 totals 14 residues. Germline V gene lookup returns CDR1 SGHRS and CDR2 YFSETQ. Trimming took off 4 bases at V and 3 bases at J, with 13 bases between the two ends. The CDR3 DNA sequence: TGCGCCAGCAGCGCTGGGCCTCCAGACTATGGCTACACCTTC. As protein: CASSAGPPDYGYTF.

This clonotype was found many times. The chain has TRBV20-1 and TRBJ2-1; unclear D gene. The V end lost 4 bases, the J end lost 3 bases, and 1 base lay between the germline ends. The CDR3 loop spans 10 amino acids. Germline V gives CDR1 DFQATT, CDR2 SNEGSKA (reference sequence). The CDR3, as DNA: TGCAGTGCTAACTACAATGAGCAGTTCTTC. Translation: CSANYNEQFF.

In its sample, this clonotype was seen a few times. The V gene is TRBV19, the J gene TRBJ2-3; a possible D gene is TRBD2 (5 bases). Trimming pared 7 bases from V and 1 base from J, leaving 12 bases between. CDR3 length equals 14 residues. Germline-derived CDR1 and CDR2 are LNHDA and SQIVND (reference sequence). CDR3 bases: TGTGCCAGTACAGAGGGAGTCGGCACAGATACGCAGTATTTT. Translated, it gives CASTEGVGTDTQYF.

The V call is TRBV18, the J call TRBJ2-2; D is possibly TRBD1 (6 bases). V was clipped by 3 bases and J by 2 bases, with 13 bases between them. From germline, CDR1 is KGHSH and CDR2 LQKENI. This CDR3 is 16 amino acids long. CDR3 amino acids: CASSPPTGLNTGELFF. DNA for the CDR3: TGTGCCAGCTCACCCCCGACAGGCTTAAACACCGGGGAGCTGTTTTTT.